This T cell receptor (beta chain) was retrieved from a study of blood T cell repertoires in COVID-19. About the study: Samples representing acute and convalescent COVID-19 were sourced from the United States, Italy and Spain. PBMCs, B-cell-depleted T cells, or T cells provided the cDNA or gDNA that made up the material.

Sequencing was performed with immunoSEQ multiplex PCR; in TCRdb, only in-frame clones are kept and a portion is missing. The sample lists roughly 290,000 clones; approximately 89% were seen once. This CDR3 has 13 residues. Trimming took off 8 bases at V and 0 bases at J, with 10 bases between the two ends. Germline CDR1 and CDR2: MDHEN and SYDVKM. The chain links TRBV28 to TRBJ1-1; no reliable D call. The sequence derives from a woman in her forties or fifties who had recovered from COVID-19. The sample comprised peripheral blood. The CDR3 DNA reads TGTGCCAGCTGTCAACTTATGAACACTGAAGCTTTCTTT. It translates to CASCQLMNTEAFF.